This record covers a single TCR beta chain. The antigen is unknown. This CDR3 region has 13 residues. The V segment lost 6 bases and the J segment 7 bases; nucleotides outside the gene matches: 4. Clinical Activity Scores of at least 3, NOSPECS grades of at least 4 and durations under 3 months characterized ophthalmopathy patients. Not enrolled were patients with uncontrolled infection, other autoimmune disease, pregnancy or lactation. RNA transcripts gave rise to amplified TCR beta CDR3 regions. HTBI primers drove first-round RT-PCR of the TCR CDR3. Each CDR3 protein gets one entry after TCRdb re-called the multiplex PCR reads with MiXCR. The table lists 250,000 to 350,000 distinct CDR3 sequences, about 20% of them singletons. These data come from a study of T cells in Graves' hyperthyroidism and ophthalmopathy. Whole-study findings and limits: Blood also carried most thyroid clonotypes expanded above 0.001. By a 13 V-J model, ophthalmopathy was set apart from stable hyperthyroidism.

Input material: blood. The clonotype comes from a man aged 25 to 40 with Graves' ophthalmopathy. This chain uses TRBV12-3 or TRBV12-4 with TRBJ1-5, with 9 positions matching TRBD1. The CDR3 DNA sequence: TGTGCCAGCAGAGGGACAGGGCGGCAGCCCCAGCATTTT. Its protein product is CASRGTGRQPQHF.